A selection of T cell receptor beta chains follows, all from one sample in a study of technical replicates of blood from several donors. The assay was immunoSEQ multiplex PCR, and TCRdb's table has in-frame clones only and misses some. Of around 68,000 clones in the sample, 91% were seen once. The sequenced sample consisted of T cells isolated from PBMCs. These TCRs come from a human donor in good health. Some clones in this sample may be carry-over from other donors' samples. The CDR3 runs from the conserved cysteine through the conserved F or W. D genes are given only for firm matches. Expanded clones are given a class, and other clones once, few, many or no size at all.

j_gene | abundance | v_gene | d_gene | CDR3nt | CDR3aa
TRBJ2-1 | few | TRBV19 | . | TGTGCCAAGATGGCCGATGAGCAGTTCTTC | CAKMADEQFF
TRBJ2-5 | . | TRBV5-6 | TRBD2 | TGTGCCAGCAGCACGACTAGCGGGGCGGAGACCCAGTACTTC | CASSTTSGAETQYF
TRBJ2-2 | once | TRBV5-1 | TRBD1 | TGCGCCAGCAGCCCTCCTGACAGGGGTGACACCGGGGAGCTGTTTTTT | CASSPPDRGDTGELFF
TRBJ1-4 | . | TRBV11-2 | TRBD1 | TGTGCCAGCAGCTGGGGGACAGGCGAGTATGAAAAACTGTTTTTT | CASSWGTGEYEKLFF
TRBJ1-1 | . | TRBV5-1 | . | TGCGCCAGCAGCTTAAAAGGAGGGATGAACACTGAAGCTTTCTTT | CASSLKGGMNTEAFF
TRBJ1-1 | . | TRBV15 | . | TGTGCCACCAGCAGTAGGGGCAAGGGAAACACTGAAGCTTTCTTT | CATSSRGKGNTEAFF
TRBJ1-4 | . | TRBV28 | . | TGTGCCAGCAGTTTAGGGCAAATTAATGAAAAACTGTTTTTT | CASSLGQINEKLFF
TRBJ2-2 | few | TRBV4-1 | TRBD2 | TGCGCCAGCAGACGACTAGCGGGCACCGGGGAGCTGTTTTTT | CASRRLAGTGELFF
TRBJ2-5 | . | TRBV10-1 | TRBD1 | TGCGCCAGCAGTGGTTCCGGGACAGGGAAAGAGACCCAGTACTTC | CASSGSGTGKETQYF
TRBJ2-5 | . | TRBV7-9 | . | TGTGCCAGCAGCTTCGGTCGGGATCCCCAAGAGACCCAGTACTTC | CASSFGRDPQETQYF
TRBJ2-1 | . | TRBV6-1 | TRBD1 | TGTGCCAGCGGACAGGACCTCTCCTACAATGAGCAGTTCTTC | CASGQDLSYNEQFF
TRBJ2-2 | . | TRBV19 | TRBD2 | TGTGCCAGTAGTATCGTCGGCGGGGGCACCGGGGAGCTGTTTTTT | CASSIVGGGTGELFF
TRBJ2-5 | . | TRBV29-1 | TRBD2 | TGCAGCGTAGCGGGAGGCGGTGAGACCCAGTACTTC | CSVAGGGETQYF
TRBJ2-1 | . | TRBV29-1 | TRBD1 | TGCAGCGCCCGGACAGGGGGTTCGTACAATGAGCAGTTCTTC | CSARTGGSYNEQFF
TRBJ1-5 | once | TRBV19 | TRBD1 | TGTGCCAGTAGGGGGGGACAGTTTGTATATCAGCCCCAGCATTTT | CASRGGQFVYQPQHF
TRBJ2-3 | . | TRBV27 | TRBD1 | TGTGCCAGCAGCTCCACCCGACAGGGATGGACAGATACGCAGTATTTT | CASSSTRQGWTDTQYF
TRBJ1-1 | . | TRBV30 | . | TGTGCCTGGAGTGGACAGATAGTATCGAACACTGAAGCTTTCTTT | CAWSGQIVSNTEAFF
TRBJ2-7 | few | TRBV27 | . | TGTGCCAGCAGTTCCTGGCTTGACAGGCGCCAGTACTTC | CASSSWLDRRQYF
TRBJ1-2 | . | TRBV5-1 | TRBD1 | TGCGCCAGCAGCCTGGGGGGACAGGGGGTCTCTGGCTACACCTTC | CASSLGGQGVSGYTF
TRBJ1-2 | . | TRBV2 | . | TGTGCCAGCAAGGAGGCCGGCTACACCTTC | CASKEAGYTF
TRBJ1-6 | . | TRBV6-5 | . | TGTGCCAGAGGACAAAATCGGTCACCCCTCCACTTT | CARGQNRSPLHF
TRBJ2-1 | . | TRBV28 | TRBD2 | TGTGCCAGCAGTATACTAACTAGCGGGGAGCAGTTCTTC | CASSILTSGEQFF
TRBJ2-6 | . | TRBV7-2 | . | TGTGCCAGCAGCGACCGGGGGACGCATTATTACTCTGGGGCCAACGTCCTGACTTTC | CASSDRGTHYYSGANVLTF
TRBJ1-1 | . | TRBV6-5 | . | TGTGCAGTTTTTCCAAGGGAACAGGCTAACACTGAAGCTTTCTTT | CAVFPREQANTEAFF
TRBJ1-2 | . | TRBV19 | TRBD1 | TGTGCCAGTAGTATAGGACTCTGGGGACAGGAAGACTATGGCTACACCTTC | CASSIGLWGQEDYGYTF
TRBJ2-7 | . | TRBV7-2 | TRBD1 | TGTGCCAGCAGCTTCCTCGGGACAGGGGCCTACGAGCAGTACTTC | CASSFLGTGAYEQYF
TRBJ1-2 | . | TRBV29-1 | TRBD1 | TGCAGCGCTTTCAGTGAGGACAGGGGAAACTATGGCTACACCTTC | CSAFSEDRGNYGYTF
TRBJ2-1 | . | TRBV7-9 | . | TGTGCCAGCAGCGCCCAGGGGACGGAATACAATGAGCAGTTCTTC | CASSAQGTEYNEQFF
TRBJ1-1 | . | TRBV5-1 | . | TGCGCCAGCAGCCCCCCTGGGGGGGGGCTGGTGGTCGAAGCTTTCTTT | CASSPPGGGLVVEAFF
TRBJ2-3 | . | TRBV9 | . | TGTGCCAGCAGCGTAGAGGGAGATCCAGATACGCAGTATTTT | CASSVEGDPDTQYF
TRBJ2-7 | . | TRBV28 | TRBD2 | TGTGCCAGCAGTCCGGGGACTAGTAATTACGAGCAGTACTTC | CASSPGTSNYEQYF
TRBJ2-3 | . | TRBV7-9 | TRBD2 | TGTGCCAGCAGCTCTGCGGGAGTTCGCCCAGATACGCAGTATTTT | CASSSAGVRPDTQYF
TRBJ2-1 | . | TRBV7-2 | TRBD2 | TGTGCCAGCAGAGCTAACAAAGGTCGGGAGGGCCCCGATGAGCAGTTCTTC | CASRANKGREGPDEQFF
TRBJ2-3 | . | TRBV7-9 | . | TGTGCCAGCAGTTCCCTCGACCGGGACAACACAGATACGCAGTATTTT | CASSSLDRDNTDTQYF
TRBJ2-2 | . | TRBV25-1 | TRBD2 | TGTGCCAGCAGTGAATTGGAGACTAGCGGGTACACCGGGGAGCTGTTTTTT | CASSELETSGYTGELFF
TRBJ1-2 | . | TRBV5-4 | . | TGTGCCAGCAGCTTGGCCGGAAGCGGCTATGGCTACACCTTC | CASSLAGSGYGYTF
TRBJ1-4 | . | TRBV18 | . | TGTGCCAGCTCACCCGGAGAAACCTATGAAAAACTGTTTTTT | CASSPGETYEKLFF
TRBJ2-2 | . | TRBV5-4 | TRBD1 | TGTGCCAGCAGCTGGGGACAGGGGGCGAGCACCGGGGAGCTGTTTTTT | CASSWGQGASTGELFF
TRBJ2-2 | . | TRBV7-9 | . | TGTGCCAGCAGCACAGAAGGGACAACGAACACCGGGGAGCTGTTTTTT | CASSTEGTTNTGELFF
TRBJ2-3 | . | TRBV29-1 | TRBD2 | TGCAGCGTTGATGGGCTAGCGGGCTTCACAGATACGCAGTATTTT | CSVDGLAGFTDTQYF
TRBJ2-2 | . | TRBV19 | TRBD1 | TGTGCCAGTAAACCACAGGGGGCCATGGTATACACCGGGGAGCTGTTTTTT | CASKPQGAMVYTGELFF
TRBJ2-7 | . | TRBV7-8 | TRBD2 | TGTGCCAGCAGCTTAGGGTCTAGCGGGAGTATCTACGAGCAGTACTTC | CASSLGSSGSIYEQYF
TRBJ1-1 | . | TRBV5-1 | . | TGCGCCAGCAGCTCAGGGGAAATCGACACTGAAGCTTTCTTT | CASSSGEIDTEAFF
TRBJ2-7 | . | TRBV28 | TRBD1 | TGTGCCAGCAGTTTATACCCTACAGGGGACGAGCAGTACTTC | CASSLYPTGDEQYF
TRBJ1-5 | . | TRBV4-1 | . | TGCGCCAGCAGCCAAGATCACTTGGGCCCTAGGGGTCAGCCCCAGCATTTT | CASSQDHLGPRGQPQHF
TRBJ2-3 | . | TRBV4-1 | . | TGCGCCAGTAGTCGGGGGGATACGCAGTATTTT | CASSRGDTQYF
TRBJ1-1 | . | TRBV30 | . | TGTGCCTGGGAAGCAGGGTCCGCTGAAGCTTTCTTT | CAWEAGSAEAFF
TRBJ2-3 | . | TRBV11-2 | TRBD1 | TGTGCCAGCAGCTCTCTTTCCGGGACAGGGGCAGATACGCAGTATTTT | CASSSLSGTGADTQYF
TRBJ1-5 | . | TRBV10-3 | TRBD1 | TGTGCCATCAGTGAGTCGACCAGGGGGGATCAGCCCCAGCATTTT | CAISESTRGDQPQHF
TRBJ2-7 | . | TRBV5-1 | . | TGCGCCAGCAGCTTGGCGAGGAGAGAAATAAGCTACGAGCAGTACTTC | CASSLARREISYEQYF
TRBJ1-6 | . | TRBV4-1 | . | TGCGCCAGCAGCCAAGACGGCCAGGGGAATTCACCCCTCCACTTT | CASSQDGQGNSPLHF
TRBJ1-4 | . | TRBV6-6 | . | TGTGCCAGCAGTTACCGAGTTGCAGGGGTTAATGAAAAACTGTTTTTT | CASSYRVAGVNEKLFF
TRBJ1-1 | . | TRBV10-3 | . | TGTGCCATCAGTGAGTCGAAGGGGACACCGAACACTGAAGCTTTCTTT | CAISESKGTPNTEAFF
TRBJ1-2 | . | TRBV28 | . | TGTGCCAGCAGTTTTCCCCTCCGGGGTTATGGCTACACCTTC | CASSFPLRGYGYTF
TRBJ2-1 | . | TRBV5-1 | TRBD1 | TGCGCCAGCAGCCACGGGACAGTAGACAATGAGCAGTTCTTC | CASSHGTVDNEQFF